This T cell receptor (beta chain) was captured by sequencing in a study of blood T cell repertoires in COVID-19. Study-wide background: Acute and convalescent COVID-19 samples came from the United States, Italy and Spain.

Per the original methods: Amplification of reference gene primers was used by the study to estimate nucleated cell counts. Using immunoSEQ multiplex PCR, the repertoire was profiled, and TCRdb retains in-frame clones only, with some absent. Clonal size and the V and J genes are those of that table, whereas D and trimming came from the DNA. The table includes some 510,000 clones, 85% to 90% detected once. V shed 5 bases and J shed 4 bases, with 6 bases lying between them. The CDR3 is 12 amino acids. Germline V lookup: CDR1 PRHDT, CDR2 FYEKMQ (reference sequence). Participants were aged roughly 18 to 90 years from around 26 US areas.

The chain couples TRBV13 to TRBJ2-1, with D maybe TRBD1 (5 bases). This TCR derives from a woman between 35 and 50 years old who had recovered from COVID-19. Sequencing was carried out using PBMCs or T cells enriched from blood (not recorded which). The CDR3 loop is CASSRQYNEQFF. DNA of the CDR3: TGTGCCAGCAGCCGACAGTACAATGAGCAGTTCTTC.